The clone carrying this T cell receptor beta chain was observed a handful of times. The antigen is unknown. The sample belongs to a study of T cells after yellow fever vaccination. About the study: When fractions had low cell numbers, they were prepared with SMART-Seq v4 Ultra Low Input.

Findings and limits, study-wide: Post-booster repertoires contained most primary-vaccination clones again (96% CD4, 85% to 90% CD8).

Germline CDR1 reads SQVTM; CDR2 reads ANQGSEA. V gave up 3 bases and J gave up 2 bases, with 16 bases separating them. The CDR3 has 15 residues. TCR cDNA was made by 5'RACE template switching, adding a universal primer site and UMIs. TCRdb recomputed calls from the 5' RACE reads with MiXCR, one row per CDR3 protein. The table has 400,000 or so distinct CDR3 sequences, around 19% seen once. The V gene is TRBV29-1, the J gene TRBJ1-2, with D perhaps matching TRBD1 (5 bases). The source material was PBMCs, sampled before the yellow fever booster vaccination. The sequence derives from a man between 18 and 35 years old who received the YFV17D yellow fever vaccine. The CDR3 reads CSVDTLDTPNYGYTF. CDR3 coding DNA: TGCAGCGTTGATACACTGGACACCCCGAACTATGGCTACACCTTC.